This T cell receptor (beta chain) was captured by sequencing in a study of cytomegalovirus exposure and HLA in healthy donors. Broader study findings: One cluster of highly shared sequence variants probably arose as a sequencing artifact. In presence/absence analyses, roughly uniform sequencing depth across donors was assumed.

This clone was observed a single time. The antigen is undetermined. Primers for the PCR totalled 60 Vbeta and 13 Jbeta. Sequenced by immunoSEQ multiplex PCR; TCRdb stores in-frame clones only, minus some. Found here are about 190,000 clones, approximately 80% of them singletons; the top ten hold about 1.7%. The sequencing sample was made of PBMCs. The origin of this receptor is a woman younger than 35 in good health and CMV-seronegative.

The CDR3 spells CATSISRLAAYEQYF. The CDR3 bases are TGTGCCACCAGCATCAGCCGGCTAGCGGCATACGAGCAGTACTTC. This chain links TRBV15 with TRBJ2-7; 7 positions agree with TRBD2. The CDR3 runs to 15 residues. Germline V CDR1 and CDR2: LNHNV, YYDKDF (reference sequence). The V segment lost 4 bases and the J segment 4 bases; nucleotides outside the gene matches: 10.